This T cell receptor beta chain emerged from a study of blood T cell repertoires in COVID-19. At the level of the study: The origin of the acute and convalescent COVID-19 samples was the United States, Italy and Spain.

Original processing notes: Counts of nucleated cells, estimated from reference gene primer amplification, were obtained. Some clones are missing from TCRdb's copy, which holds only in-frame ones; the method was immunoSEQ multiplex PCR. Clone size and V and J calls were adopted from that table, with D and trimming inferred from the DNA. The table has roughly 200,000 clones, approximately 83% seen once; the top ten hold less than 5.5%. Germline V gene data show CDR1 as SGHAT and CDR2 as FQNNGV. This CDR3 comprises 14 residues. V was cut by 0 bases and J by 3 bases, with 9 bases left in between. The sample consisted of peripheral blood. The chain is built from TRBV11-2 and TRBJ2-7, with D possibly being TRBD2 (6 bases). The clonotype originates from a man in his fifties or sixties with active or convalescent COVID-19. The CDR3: CASSLERGYYEQYF. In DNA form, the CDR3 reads TGTGCCAGCAGCTTAGAGCGGGGATACTACGAGCAGTACTTC.